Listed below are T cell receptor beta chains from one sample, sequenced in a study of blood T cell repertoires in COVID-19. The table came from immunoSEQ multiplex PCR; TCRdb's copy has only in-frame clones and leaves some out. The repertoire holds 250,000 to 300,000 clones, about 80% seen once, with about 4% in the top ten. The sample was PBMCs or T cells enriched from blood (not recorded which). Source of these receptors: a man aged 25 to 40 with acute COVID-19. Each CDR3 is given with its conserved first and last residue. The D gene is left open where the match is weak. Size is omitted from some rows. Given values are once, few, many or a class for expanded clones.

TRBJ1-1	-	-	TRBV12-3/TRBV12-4	TGTGCCAGCAGTTTCGGGGGGGTCGTAGCTTTCTTT	CASSFGGVVAFF
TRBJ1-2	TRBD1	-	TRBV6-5	TGTGCCAGCAGTTACTGGGTTTCAGGGGGCGGTGGCTACACCTTC	CASSYWVSGGGGYTF
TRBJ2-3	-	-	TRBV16	TGTGCCAGCAGCCAACGAGGCCTCGGCGGGATTACAGATACGCAGTATTTT	CASSQRGLGGITDTQYF
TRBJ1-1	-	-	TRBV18	TGTGCCAGCTCACCACTTGGCCCACAGGACACTGAAGCTTTCTTT	CASSPLGPQDTEAFF
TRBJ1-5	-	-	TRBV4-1	TGCGCCAGCAGGGAGGGCACCGGGCGTAGCAATCAGCCCCAGCATTTT	CASREGTGRSNQPQHF
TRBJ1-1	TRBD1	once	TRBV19	TGTGCCAGTAGAGCGGACAGGGGGTTACCGATCCCCACTGAAGCTTTCTTT	CASRADRGLPIPTEAFF
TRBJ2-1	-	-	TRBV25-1	TGTGCCAGCAGTGAAACGGGAATCCGATACAATGAGCAGTTCTTC	CASSETGIRYNEQFF
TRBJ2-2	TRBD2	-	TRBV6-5	TGTGCCAGCAGATCTGAGCGGGGGGGAACCGGGGAGCTGTTTTTT	CASRSERGGTGELFF
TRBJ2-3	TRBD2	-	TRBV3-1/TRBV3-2	TGTGCCAGCAGCCAAGAGGAGCGGGGGCCCACAGATACGCAGTATTTT	CASSQEERGPTDTQYF
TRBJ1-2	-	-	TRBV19	TGTGCCAGTAGTCATCGGGGGGCTAACTATGGCTACACCTTC	CASSHRGANYGYTF
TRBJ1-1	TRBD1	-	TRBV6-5	TGTGCCAGCAGTCCCCTTGGACAGGGGTTTACTGAAGCTTTCTTT	CASSPLGQGFTEAFF
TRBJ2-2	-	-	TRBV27	TGTGCCAGCAGTTTCGGGAAGGAGTCGGGGGAGCTGTTTTTT	CASSFGKESGELFF
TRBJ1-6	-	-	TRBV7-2	TGTGCCAGCAGCTTAGGCGCAGGGCTGAAAGAATCACCCCTCCACTTT	CASSLGAGLKESPLHF
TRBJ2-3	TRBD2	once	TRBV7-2	TGTGCCAGCAGTAGAGGGGGACTAGCGGGAGCGTTTGATACGCAGTATTTT	CASSRGGLAGAFDTQYF
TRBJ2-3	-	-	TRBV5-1	TGTGCCAGCAGCTTGAGGGGTACCCACACAGATACGCAGTATTTT	CASSLRGTHTDTQYF
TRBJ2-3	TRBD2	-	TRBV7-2	TGTGCCAGCAGCTTAGGGGTACTAGCGGGACGAACAGATACGCAGTATTTT	CASSLGVLAGRTDTQYF
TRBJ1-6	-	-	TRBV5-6	TGTGCCAGCAGCTTACAGGGTGCTAGATCACCCCTCCACTTT	CASSLQGARSPLHF
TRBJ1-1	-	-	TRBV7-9	TGTGCCAGCAGCTACCAGATGGGCGAGAGCACTGAAGCTTTCTTT	CASSYQMGESTEAFF
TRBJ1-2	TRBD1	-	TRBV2	TGTGCCAGCAGCCGCGACAGGGCGGAGGGCTACACCTTC	CASSRDRAEGYTF
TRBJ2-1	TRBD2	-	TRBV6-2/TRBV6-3	TGTGCCAGCAGTTACTCTGGCGGGAGGGACAATGAGCAGTTCTTC	CASSYSGGRDNEQFF
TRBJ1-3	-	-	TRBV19	TGTGCCAGTAGTCCTCTCAGGGGCGGCTCTGGAAACACCATATATTTT	CASSPLRGGSGNTIYF
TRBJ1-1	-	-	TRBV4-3	TGCGCCAGCAGCCGAGGGAGAGGGAACACTGAAGCTTTCTTT	CASSRGRGNTEAFF
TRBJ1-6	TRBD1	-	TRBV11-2	TGTGCCAGCAGAAACAGGGGGAATAATTCACCCCTCCACTTT	CASRNRGNNSPLHF
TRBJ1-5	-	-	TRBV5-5	TGTGCCAGCAGCTTGGAAGCAAACCGCAATCAGCCCCAGCATTTT	CASSLEANRNQPQHF
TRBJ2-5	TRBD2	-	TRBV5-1	TGCGCCAGCAGCTTGGCAGCGGGGGGTTCCTCAACCTACCAAGAGACCCAGTACTTC	CASSLAAGGSSTYQETQYF
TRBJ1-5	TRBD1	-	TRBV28	TGTGCCAGCAGGCGCAACCGGGACAGGGGGAGGGGACCCCAGCATTTT	CASRRNRDRGRGPQHF
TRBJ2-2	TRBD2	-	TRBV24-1	TGTGCCACTGGGGGGGCGAACACCGGGGAGCTGTTTTTT	CATGGANTGELFF
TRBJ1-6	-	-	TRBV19	TGTGCCAGTAGTAGGACACAATATAATTCACCCCTCCACTTT	CASSRTQYNSPLHF
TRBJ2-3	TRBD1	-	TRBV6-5	TGTGCCAGCAGTTACACTCCGACAGGGGGAACAGATACGCAGTATTTT	CASSYTPTGGTDTQYF
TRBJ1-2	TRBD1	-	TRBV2	TGTGCCAGCCTGCTGACAGGGGCGGAGGGCTATGGCTACACCTTC	CASLLTGAEGYGYTF
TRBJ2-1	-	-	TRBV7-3	TGTGCCAGCAGCCCCTCTAACAATGAGCAGTTCTTC	CASSPSNNEQFF
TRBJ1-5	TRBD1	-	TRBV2	TGTGCCAGCAGGGACAGGTGGGGGAATCAGCCCCAGCATTTT	CASRDRWGNQPQHF